This TCR beta chain was identified in a study of T cell responses to AZD1222 COVID-19 vaccine. Findings and caveats of the study: Targets within unmutated variant regions were reportedly found for nearly half of spike-specific TCRs.

This clone was recorded only once. Its antigen is still unknown. This CDR3 region has 15 residues. V was pared by 11 bases and J by 0 bases, with 18 bases between. The V gene's germline CDR1 is MNHEY and CDR2 SVGAGI. This table comes from immunoSEQ multiplex PCR, and its TCRdb copy is limited to in-frame clones, with some not included. This sample carries 130,000 to 150,000 clones, under 95% of them seen once, and the ten largest clones take approximately 2%. This clonotype was obtained from an adult in good health. This chain joins TRBV6-5 and TRBJ2-3; D might be TRBD1 or TRBD2, each matching 5 bases. Sequenced material: peripheral blood, taken on day 0 of AZD1222 vaccination. CDR3 loop: CAGGRSVSSTDTQYF. In DNA, the CDR3 is TGTGCCGGGGGACGTTCAGTATCTAGCACAGATACGCAGTATTTT.